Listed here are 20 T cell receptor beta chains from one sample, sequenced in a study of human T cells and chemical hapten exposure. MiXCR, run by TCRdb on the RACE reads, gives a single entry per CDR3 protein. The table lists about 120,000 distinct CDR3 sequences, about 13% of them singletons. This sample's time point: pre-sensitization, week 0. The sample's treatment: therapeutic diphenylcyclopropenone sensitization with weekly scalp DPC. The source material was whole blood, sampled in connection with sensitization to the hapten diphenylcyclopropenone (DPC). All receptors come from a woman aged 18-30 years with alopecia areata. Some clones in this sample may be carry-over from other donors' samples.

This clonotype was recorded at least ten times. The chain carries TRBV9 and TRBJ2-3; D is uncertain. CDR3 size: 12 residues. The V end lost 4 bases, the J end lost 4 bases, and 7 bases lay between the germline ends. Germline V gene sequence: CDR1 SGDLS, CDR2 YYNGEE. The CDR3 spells CASSPYADTQYF. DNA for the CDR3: TGTGCCAGCAGCCCCTATGCAGATACGCAGTATTTT.

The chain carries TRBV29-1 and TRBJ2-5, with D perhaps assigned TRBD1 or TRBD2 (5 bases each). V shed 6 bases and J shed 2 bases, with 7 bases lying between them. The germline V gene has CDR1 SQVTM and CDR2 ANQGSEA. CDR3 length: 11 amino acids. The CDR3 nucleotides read TGCAGCGTGGGGGAGCAAGAGACCCAGTACTTC. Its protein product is CSVGEQETQYF.

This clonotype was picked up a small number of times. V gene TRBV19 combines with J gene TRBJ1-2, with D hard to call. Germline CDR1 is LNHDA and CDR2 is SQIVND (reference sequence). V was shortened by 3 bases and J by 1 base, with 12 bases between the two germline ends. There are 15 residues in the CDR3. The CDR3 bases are TGTGCCAGTAGTATCGCGTTTTTAATTAACTATGGCTACACCTTC. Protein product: CASSIAFLINYGYTF.

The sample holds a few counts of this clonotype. In nucleotides, the CDR3 is TGTGCCAGCAGCTTAGATCTGATTACACCACCGAACACCGGGGAGCTGTTTTTT. The encoded protein is CASSLDLITPPNTGELFF. V is TRBV11-2 and J is TRBJ2-2; D is unresolved. This CDR3 comprises 18 residues. The germline V gene encodes CDR1 SGHAT and CDR2 FQNNGV. Trimming shortened V by 0 bases and J by 0 bases, and 14 bases separated the two germline ends.

The CDR3 is CASSLAAGSSEKLFF. The CDR3 nucleotides read TGTGCCAGCAGCTTAGCGGCAGGGTCGAGTGAAAAACTGTTTTTT. The chain employs TRBV7-2 and TRBJ1-4, with D perhaps matching TRBD1 (5 bases). There are 15 residues in the CDR3. V was clipped by 0 bases and J by 7 bases, with 12 bases between them. The germline V gene encodes CDR1 SGHTA and CDR2 FQGNSA. Full variable domain (missing parts from reference TRBV7-2 and TRBJ1-4): GAGVSQSPSNKVTEKGKDVELRCDPISGHTALYWYRQSLGQGLEFLIYFQGNSAPDKSGLPSDRFSAERTGGSVSTLTIQRTQQEDSAVYLCASSLAAGSSEKLFFGSGTQLSVL.

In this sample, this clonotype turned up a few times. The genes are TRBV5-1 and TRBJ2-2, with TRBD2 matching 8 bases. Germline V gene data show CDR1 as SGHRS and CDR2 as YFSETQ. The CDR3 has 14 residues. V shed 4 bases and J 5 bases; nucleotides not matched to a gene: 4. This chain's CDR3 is CASSRAGETGELFF. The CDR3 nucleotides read TGCGCCAGCAGCCGAGCGGGGGAAACCGGGGAGCTGTTTTTT.

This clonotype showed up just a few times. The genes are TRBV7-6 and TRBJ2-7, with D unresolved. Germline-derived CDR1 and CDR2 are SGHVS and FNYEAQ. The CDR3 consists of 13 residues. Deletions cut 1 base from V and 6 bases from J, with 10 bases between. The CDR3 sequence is CASSLVYEAEQYF. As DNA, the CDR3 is TGTGCCAGCAGCTTAGTGTACGAGGCCGAGCAGTACTTC.

CDR3 nucleotides: TGTGCCAGCAGCTCGACAGGTCTAGGGGCCCTCCACTTT. Translated, it gives CASSSTGLGALHF. The V call is TRBV7-2, the J call TRBJ1-6; perhaps TRBD1 as D (6 bases). V was cut by 4 bases and J by 14 bases, with 15 bases left in between. Germline CDR1 is SGHTA and CDR2 is FQGNSA. This CDR3 comprises 13 residues.

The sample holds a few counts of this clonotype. CDR3 coding DNA: TGCAGTGCTAGAGACCGGGGACAGGGGAAAGGAGATGGCTACACCTTC. This sequence encodes CSARDRGQGKGDGYTF. The chain uses TRBV20-1 and TRBJ1-2; 10 positions agree with TRBD1. The CDR3 totals 16 residues. V lost 0 bases, J lost 6 bases, and 10 bases stayed unmatched. Germline V CDR1 and CDR2: DFQATT, SNEGSKA (reference sequence).

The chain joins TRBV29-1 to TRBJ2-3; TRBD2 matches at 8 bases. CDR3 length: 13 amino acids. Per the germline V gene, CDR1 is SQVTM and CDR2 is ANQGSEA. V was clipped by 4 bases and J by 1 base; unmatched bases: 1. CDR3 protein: CSVVSGGTDTQYF. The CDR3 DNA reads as TGCAGCGTTGTTAGCGGGGGCACAGATACGCAGTATTTT.

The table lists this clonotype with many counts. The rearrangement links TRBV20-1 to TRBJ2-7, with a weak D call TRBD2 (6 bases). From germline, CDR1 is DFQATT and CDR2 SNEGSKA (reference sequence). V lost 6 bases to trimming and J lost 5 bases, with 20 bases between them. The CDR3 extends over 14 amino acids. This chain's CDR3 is CSAGSGPWGDEQYF. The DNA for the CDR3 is TGCAGTGCGGGAAGCGGGCCCTGGGGTGACGAGCAGTACTTC.

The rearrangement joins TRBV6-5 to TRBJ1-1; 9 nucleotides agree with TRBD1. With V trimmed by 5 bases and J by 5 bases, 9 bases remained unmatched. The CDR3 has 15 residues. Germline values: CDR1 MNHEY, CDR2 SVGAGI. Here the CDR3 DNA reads TGTGCCAGCAGTCGACCGGGACAGGGAGGTACTGAAGCTTTCTTT. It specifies CASSRPGQGGTEAFF.

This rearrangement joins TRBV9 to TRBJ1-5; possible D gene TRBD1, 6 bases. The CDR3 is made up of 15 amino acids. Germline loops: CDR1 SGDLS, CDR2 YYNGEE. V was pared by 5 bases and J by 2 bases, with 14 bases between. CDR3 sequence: CASSKKAGGNQPQHF. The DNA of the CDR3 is TGTGCCAGCAGTAAGAAGGCAGGGGGCAATCAGCCCCAGCATTTT.

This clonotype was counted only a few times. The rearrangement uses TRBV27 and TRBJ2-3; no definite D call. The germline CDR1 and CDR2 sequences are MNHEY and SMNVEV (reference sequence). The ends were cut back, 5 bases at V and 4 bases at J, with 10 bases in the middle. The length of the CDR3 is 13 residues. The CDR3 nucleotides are TGTGCCAGCAGTCCTACTACGGCAGATACGCAGTATTTT. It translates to CASSPTTADTQYF.

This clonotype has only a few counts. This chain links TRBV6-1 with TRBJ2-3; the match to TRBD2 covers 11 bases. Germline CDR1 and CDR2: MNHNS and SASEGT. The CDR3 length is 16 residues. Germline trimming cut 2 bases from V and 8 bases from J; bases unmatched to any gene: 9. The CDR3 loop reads CASSESTSGGTSTQYF. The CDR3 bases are TGTGCCAGCAGTGAAAGTACTAGCGGGGGAACTAGTACGCAGTATTTT.

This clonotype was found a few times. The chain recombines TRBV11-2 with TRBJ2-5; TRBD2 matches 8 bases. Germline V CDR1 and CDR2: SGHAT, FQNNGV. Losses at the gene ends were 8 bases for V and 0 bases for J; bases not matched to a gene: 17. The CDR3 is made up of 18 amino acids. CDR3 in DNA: TGTGCCAGCGTTAGGGCAAGCGGGGGACTGCGGTACCAAGAGACCCAGTACTTC. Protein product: CASVRASGGLRYQETQYF.

This chain's CDR3 is CASSPGTGTANEKLFF. As DNA, the CDR3 is TGTGCCAGCAGTCCCGGGACAGGGACCGCTAATGAAAAACTGTTTTTT. The chain has TRBV12-3 or TRBV12-4 and TRBJ1-4, with 9 bases lining up with TRBD1. The CDR3 spans 16 residues. The ends lost 5 bases at V and 3 bases at J; junction bases unmatched: 7.

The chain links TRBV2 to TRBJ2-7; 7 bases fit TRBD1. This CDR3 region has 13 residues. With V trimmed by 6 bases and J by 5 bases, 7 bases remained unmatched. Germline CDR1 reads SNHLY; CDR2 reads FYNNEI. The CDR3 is CASREQGLDEQYF. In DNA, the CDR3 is TGTGCCAGCAGGGAACAGGGGCTGGACGAGCAGTACTTC.

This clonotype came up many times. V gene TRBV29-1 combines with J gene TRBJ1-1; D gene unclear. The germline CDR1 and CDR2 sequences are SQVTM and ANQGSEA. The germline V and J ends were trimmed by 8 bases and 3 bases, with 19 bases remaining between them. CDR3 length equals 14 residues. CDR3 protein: CSSIVDGVDTEAFF. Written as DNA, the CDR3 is TGCAGCTCAATCGTCGACGGAGTGGACACTGAAGCTTTCTTT.

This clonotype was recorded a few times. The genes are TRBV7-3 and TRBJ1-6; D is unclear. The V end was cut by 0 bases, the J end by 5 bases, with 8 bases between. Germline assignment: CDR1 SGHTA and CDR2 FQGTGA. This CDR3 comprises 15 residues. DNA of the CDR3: TGTGCCAGCAGCTTAACGTCGGGGAATAATTCACCCCTCCACTTT. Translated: CASSLTSGNNSPLHF. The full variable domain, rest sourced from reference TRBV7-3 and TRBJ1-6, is GAGVSQTPSNKVTEKGKYVELRCDPISGHTALYWYRQSLGQGPEFLIYFQGTGAADDSGLPNDRFFAVRPEGSVSTLKIQRTERGDSAVYLCASSLTSGNNSPLHFGNGTRLTVT.